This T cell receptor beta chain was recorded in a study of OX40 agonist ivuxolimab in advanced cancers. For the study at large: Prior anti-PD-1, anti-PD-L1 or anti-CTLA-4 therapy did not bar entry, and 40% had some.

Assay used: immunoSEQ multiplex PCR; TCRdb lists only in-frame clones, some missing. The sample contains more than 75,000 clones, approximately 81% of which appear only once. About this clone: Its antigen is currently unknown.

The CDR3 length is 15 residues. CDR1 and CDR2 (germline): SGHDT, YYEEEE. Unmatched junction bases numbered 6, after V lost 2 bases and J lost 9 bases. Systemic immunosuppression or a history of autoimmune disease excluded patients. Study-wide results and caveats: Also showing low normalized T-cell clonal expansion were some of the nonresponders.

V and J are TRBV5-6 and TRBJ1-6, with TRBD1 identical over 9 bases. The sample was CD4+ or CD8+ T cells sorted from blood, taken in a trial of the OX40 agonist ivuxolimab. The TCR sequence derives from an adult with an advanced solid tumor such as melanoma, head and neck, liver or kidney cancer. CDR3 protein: CASSFRTGVLSPLHF. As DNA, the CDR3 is TGTGCCAGCAGCTTCAGGACAGGGGTTCTTTCACCCCTCCACTTT.